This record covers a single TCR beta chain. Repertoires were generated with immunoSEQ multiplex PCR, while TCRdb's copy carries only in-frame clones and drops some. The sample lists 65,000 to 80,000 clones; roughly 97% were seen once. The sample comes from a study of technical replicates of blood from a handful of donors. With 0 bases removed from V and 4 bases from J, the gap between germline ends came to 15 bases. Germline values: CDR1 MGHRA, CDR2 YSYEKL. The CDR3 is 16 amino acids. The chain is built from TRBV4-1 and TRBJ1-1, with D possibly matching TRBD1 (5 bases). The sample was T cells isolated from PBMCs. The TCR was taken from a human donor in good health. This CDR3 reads CASSQDPNWGGTEAFF. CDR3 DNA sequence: TGCGCCAGCAGCCAAGATCCTAATTGGGGCGGCACTGAAGCTTTCTTT.